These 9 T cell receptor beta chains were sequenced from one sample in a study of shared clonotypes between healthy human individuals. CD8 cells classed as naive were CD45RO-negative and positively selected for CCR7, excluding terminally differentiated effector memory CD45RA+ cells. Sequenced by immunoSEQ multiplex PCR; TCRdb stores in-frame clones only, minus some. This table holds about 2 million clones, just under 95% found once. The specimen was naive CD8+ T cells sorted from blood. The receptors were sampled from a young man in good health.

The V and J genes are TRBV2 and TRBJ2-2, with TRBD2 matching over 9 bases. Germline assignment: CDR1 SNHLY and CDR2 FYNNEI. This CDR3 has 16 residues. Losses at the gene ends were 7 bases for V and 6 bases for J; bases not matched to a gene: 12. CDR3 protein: CASTEGAGGPSGELFF. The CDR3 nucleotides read TGTGCCAGCACCGAAGGTGCGGGAGGGCCCTCCGGGGAGCTGTTTTTT.

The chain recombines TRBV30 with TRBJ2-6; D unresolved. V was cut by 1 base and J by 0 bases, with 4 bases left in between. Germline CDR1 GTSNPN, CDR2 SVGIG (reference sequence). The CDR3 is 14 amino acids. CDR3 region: CAWSGDSGANVLTF. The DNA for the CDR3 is TGTGCCTGGAGTGGGGACTCTGGGGCCAACGTCCTGACTTTC.

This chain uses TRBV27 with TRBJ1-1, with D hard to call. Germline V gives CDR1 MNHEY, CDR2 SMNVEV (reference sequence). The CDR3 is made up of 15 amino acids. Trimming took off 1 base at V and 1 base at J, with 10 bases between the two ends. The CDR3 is CASSLWKGSNTEAFF. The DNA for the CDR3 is TGTGCCAGCAGTTTATGGAAAGGGTCGAACACTGAAGCTTTCTTT.

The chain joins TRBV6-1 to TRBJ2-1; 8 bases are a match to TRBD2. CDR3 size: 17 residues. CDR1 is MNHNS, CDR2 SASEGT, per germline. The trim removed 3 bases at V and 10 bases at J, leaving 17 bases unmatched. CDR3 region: CASSDGGQGLVRGEQFF. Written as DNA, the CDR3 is TGTGCCAGCAGTGACGGGGGGCAGGGACTAGTAAGGGGCGAGCAGTTCTTC.

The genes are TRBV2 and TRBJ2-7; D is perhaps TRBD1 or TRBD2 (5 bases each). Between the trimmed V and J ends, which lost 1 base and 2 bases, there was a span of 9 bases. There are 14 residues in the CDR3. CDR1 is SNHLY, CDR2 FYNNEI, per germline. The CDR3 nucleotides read TGTGCCAGCAGTGAAGAGGGACGGACCTACGAGCAGTACTTC. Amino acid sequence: CASSEEGRTYEQYF.

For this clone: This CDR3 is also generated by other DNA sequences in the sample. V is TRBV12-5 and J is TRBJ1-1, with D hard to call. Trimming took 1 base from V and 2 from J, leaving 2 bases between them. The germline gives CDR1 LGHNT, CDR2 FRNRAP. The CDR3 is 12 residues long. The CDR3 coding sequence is TGTGCTAGTGGTTTGGGTAACACTGAAGCTTTCTTT. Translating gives CASGLGNTEAFF. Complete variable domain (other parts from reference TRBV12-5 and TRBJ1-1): DARVTQTPRHKVTEMGQEVTMRCQPILGHNTVFWYRQTMMQGLELLAYFRNRAPLDDSGMPKDRFSAEMPDATLATLKIQPSEPRDSAVYFCASGLGNTEAFFGQGTRLTVV.

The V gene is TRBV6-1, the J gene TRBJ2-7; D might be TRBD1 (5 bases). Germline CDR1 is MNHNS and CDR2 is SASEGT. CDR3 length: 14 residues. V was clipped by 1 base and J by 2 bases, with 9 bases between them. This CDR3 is CASSEGRATYEQYF. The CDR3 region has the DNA TGTGCCAGCAGTGAAGGCAGGGCCACCTACGAGCAGTACTTC.

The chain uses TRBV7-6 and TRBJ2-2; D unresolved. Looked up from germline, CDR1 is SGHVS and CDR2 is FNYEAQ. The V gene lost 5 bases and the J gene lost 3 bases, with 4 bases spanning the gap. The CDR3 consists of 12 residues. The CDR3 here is CASSPDTGELFF. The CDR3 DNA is TGTGCCAGCAGCCCAGACACCGGGGAGCTGTTTTTT.

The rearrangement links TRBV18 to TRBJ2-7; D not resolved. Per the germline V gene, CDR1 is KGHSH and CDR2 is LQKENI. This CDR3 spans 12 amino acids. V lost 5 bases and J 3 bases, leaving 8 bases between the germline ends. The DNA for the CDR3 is TGTGCCAGCTCAGCGATGATCTACGAGCAGTACTTC. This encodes CASSAMIYEQYF.